This record concerns one TCR beta chain sequence. This sample is drawn from a study of T cell responses to AZD1222 COVID-19 vaccine. This table comes from immunoSEQ multiplex PCR, and its TCRdb copy is limited to in-frame clones, with some not included. The sample has some 200,000 clones; roughly 88% are singletons. Germline V lookup: CDR1 SGHRS, CDR2 YFSETQ. V lost 3 bases, J lost 13 bases, and 9 bases stayed unmatched. The CDR3 spans 14 residues. The sequence came from an adult in good health. The V call is TRBV5-1, the J call TRBJ1-4, with 10 bases lining up with TRBD1. The sample in question was peripheral blood, obtained on day 0 of AZD1222 vaccination. The CDR3 bases are TGCGCCAGCAGCTCGGGGACAGGGGAAGTCGCACTGTTTTTT. Protein: CASSSGTGEVALFF.